This T cell receptor beta chain originates from a study of OX40 agonist ivuxolimab in advanced cancers. V lost 3 bases to trimming and J lost 10 bases; unmatched junction nucleotides: 4. Per the germline V gene, CDR1 is SGDLS and CDR2 is YYNGEE. The CDR3 covers 14 residues. The protocol was immunoSEQ multiplex PCR, while the TCRdb copy is restricted to in-frame clones and leaves out a portion. Of tens of thousands of clones listed, approximately 85% are singletons. This clone was counted between two and nine times. The V call is TRBV9, the J call TRBJ1-6; 10 bases map to TRBD1. The TCR comes from an adult with an advanced solid tumor such as melanoma, head and neck, liver or kidney cancer. Sequenced here: CD4+ or CD8+ T cells sorted from blood, sampled in a trial of the OX40 agonist ivuxolimab. The CDR3 DNA sequence: TGTGCCAGCAGCGGAGACAGGGGGCCCTCACCCCTCCACTTT. Translating gives CASSGDRGPSPLHF.